This TCR beta chain was retrieved from a study of naive and memory T cell subsets. Both TRBC1 and TRBC2 were covered by a beta constant-region primer of two equimolar oligonucleotides. One entry per CDR3 protein, called by TCRdb with MiXCR from the UMI-ligation and nested PCR reads. This table has tens of thousands of distinct CDR3 sequences, roughly 13% appearing once. This clonotype was observed at least ten times. What it binds is unknown. Trimming took 1 base from V and 2 from J; bases not matched to a gene: 2. The CDR3 has 15 amino acids. Germline V gene lookup returns CDR1 SGHTA and CDR2 FQGNSA. The study, taken as a whole, reports: No ground truth validated the naive and memory repertoire findings.

CMV status came from CD4+ T cell IFNgamma after overnight CMV lysate stimulation of fresh PBMCs. Cells stained for CD3, CD4, CD8, CD45RA, CD27 and viability were sorted into four CD45RA/CD27 subsets. Effector memory cells were sorted as CD45RA-CD27-, EMRA cells as CD45RA+CD27-. This sequence joins TRBV7-2 and TRBJ2-3, with 8 bases that match TRBD1. Sequenced input: effector memory CD4+ T cells from blood. The sample's subset: effector memory, CD45RA- CD27-. This TCR derives from a human donor in good health. The CDR3 sequence is CASSLGTGYTDTQYF. CDR3 sequence (DNA): TGTGCCAGCAGCTTAGGGACAGGGTACACAGATACGCAGTATTTT.